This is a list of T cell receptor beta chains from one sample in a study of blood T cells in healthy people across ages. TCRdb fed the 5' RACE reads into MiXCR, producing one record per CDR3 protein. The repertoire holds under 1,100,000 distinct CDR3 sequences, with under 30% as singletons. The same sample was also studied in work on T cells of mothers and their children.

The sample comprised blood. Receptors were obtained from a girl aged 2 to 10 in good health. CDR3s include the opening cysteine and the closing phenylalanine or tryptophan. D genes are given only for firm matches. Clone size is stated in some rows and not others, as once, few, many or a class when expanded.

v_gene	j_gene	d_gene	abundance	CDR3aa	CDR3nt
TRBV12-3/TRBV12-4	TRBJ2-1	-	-	CASSGPSETNEQFF	TGTGCCAGCAGTGGGCCCTCCGAAACCAATGAGCAGTTCTTC
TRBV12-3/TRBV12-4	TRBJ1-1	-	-	CASSTGTSANTEAFF	TGTGCCAGCAGTACCGGGACTTCCGCCAACACTGAAGCTTTCTTT
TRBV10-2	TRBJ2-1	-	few	CASSDGEAPPNEQFF	TGCGCCAGCAGTGATGGGGAGGCCCCACCCAATGAGCAGTTCTTC
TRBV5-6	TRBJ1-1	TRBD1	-	CASSGQGTIAEAFF	TGTGCCAGCAGTGGACAGGGAACTATCGCTGAAGCTTTCTTT
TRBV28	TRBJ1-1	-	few	CASSLRGGRAFF	TGTGCCAGCAGTTTAAGGGGGGGGCGAGCTTTCTTT
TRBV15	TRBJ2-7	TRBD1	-	CATSRDRDRDYEQYF	TGTGCCACCAGCAGAGACCGGGACAGGGACTACGAGCAGTACTTC
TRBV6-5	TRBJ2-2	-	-	CASSPYGELFF	TGTGCCAGCAGCCCTTACGGGGAGCTGTTTTTT
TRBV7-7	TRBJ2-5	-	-	CASSLALRSQETQYF	TGTGCTAGCAGCTTAGCGCTGAGATCCCAAGAGACCCAATACTTC
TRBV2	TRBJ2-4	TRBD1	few	CASSMTQGDSGNIQYF	TGTGCCAGCAGCATGACACAGGGGGACAGCGGAAACATTCAGTACTTC
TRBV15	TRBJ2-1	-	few	CATSSVIILSSYNEQFF	TGTGCCACCAGCAGTGTTATAATCTTGAGCTCCTACAATGAGCAGTTCTTC
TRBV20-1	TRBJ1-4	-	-	CSAGQGSNEKLFF	TGCAGTGCTGGCCAGGGTTCCAATGAAAAACTGTTTTTT
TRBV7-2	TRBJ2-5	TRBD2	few	CASTLGGNWETQYF	TGTGCCAGCACCCTGGGGGGGAATTGGGAGACCCAGTACTTC
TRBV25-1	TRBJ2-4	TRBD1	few	CASSGFPQTGAKNIQYF	TGTGCCAGCAGTGGATTCCCCCAGACAGGGGCCAAAAACATTCAGTACTTC
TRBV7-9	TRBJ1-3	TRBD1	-	CASSHRDSRSSGNTIYF	TGTGCCAGCAGCCACCGGGACAGTCGTTCTTCTGGAAACACCATATATTTT
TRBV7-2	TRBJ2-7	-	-	CASSWSGEQYF	TGTGCCAGCAGCTGGTCGGGCGAGCAGTACTTC
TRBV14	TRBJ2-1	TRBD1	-	CAGSQLYRGYRNEQFF	TGTGCCGGCAGCCAATTGTACAGGGGATATAGGAATGAGCAGTTCTTC
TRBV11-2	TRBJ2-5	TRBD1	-	CASLGTVGFPRQETQYF	TGTGCCAGCCTAGGGACAGTTGGCTTCCCTCGCCAAGAGACCCAGTACTTC
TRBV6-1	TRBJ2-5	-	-	CASSDLGLAVYQETQYF	TGTGCCAGCAGTGATTTAGGACTCGCGGTGTACCAAGAGACCCAGTACTTC